Sequencing of this TCR beta chain was carried out in a study of blood T cell repertoires in COVID-19. Assay: immunoSEQ multiplex PCR; the TCRdb copy retains only in-frame clones and omits some. Of 280,000 or so clones listed, around nine tenths are singletons. As concerns this clone: The sample contains more than one DNA sequence encoding this CDR3.

Looked up from germline, CDR1 is LNHDA and CDR2 is SQIVND (reference sequence). V was pared by 0 bases and J by 3 bases, with 5 bases between. The CDR3 runs 13 residues. Sequencing was carried out using PBMCs or T cells enriched from blood (not recorded which). This sequence joins TRBV19 and TRBJ1-1; D remains unclear. This TCR was sampled from a woman aged 45 to 65 who had been exposed to COVID-19. CDR3: CASSIDRDTEAFF. In nucleotides, the CDR3 is TGTGCCAGTAGTATAGACCGGGACACTGAAGCTTTCTTT.